The 24 T cell receptor beta chains below all came from one sample that was sequenced in a study of CD8+ T cells in alopecia areata. Documented treatment: oral pan-JAK inhibitor, 5-10 mg twice daily. It was cDNA, reverse transcribed from extracted RNA, that served as the sequencing template. The table came from immunoSEQ multiplex PCR; TCRdb's copy has only in-frame clones and leaves some out. The sample yields 110,000 to 150,000 clones, 54% seen once. This specimen consisted of CD8+ T cells sorted from blood, obtained at week 4, from a patient treated with tofacitinib. These receptors originate from a human donor with alopecia areata.

The CDR3 nucleotides read TGTGCCAGCAGCTTGGAAGACAGTTATGAGCAGTTCTTC. Translating gives CASSLEDSYEQFF. The chain is built from TRBV5-6 and TRBJ2-1, with D tentatively TRBD1 (5 bases). The V and J ends lost 0 bases and 8 bases respectively, with 9 bases between them. CDR1 and CDR2 from the germline V gene are SGHDT and YYEEEE. This CDR3 spans 13 amino acids. Full variable domain (missing parts from reference TRBV5-6 and TRBJ2-1): DAGVTQSPTHLIKTRGQQVTLRCSPKSGHDTVSWYQQALGQGPQFIFQYYEEEERQRGNFPDRFSGHQFPNYSSELNVNALLLGDSALYLCASSLEDSYEQFFGPGTRLTVL.

This clone has a handful of counts. The V gene is TRBV6-5, the J gene TRBJ2-3, with no clear D. Looked up from germline, CDR1 is MNHEY and CDR2 is SVGAGI. CDR3 length: 14 residues. Trimming pared 0 bases from V and 4 bases from J, leaving 8 bases between. The CDR3 DNA sequence: TGTGCCAGCAGTTACTCGTCGCCCCCAGATACGCAGTATTTT. Its translation is CASSYSSPPDTQYF.

The genes are TRBV29-1 and TRBJ2-1; 7 bases agree with TRBD1. V lost 7 bases to trimming and J lost 4 bases; unmatched junction nucleotides: 13. The CDR3 runs to 15 residues. CDR1 and CDR2 from the germline V gene are SQVTM and ANQGSEA. The CDR3 region has the DNA TGCAGCGCCCTCATCCGGGACAGTAATTACAATGAGCAGTTCTTC. Amino acids: CSALIRDSNYNEQFF.

This chain links TRBV29-1 with TRBJ1-1; D possibly corresponds to TRBD1 (6 bases). The length of the CDR3 is 14 residues. Germline V gives CDR1 SQVTM, CDR2 ANQGSEA. Trimming took off 2 bases at V and 5 bases at J, with 15 bases between the two ends. CDR3 residues: CSVESRGSWTEAFF. DNA for the CDR3: TGCAGCGTTGAAAGCAGGGGCAGTTGGACTGAAGCTTTCTTT.

The chain has TRBV13 and TRBJ2-3; 9 nucleotides line up with TRBD2. The CDR3 loop spans 15 amino acids. Germline V gene lookup returns CDR1 PRHDT and CDR2 FYEKMQ (reference sequence). After removal of 5 bases from V and 5 bases from J, the junction contained 8 bases not matched to a gene. The CDR3 DNA is TGTGCCAGCAGCCCTCTGAGCGGGGGGATAGATACGCAGTATTTT. Amino acids: CASSPLSGGIDTQYF.

The J gene is TRBJ2-7, the V gene TRBV12-5; D might be TRBD2 (7 bases). This CDR3 comprises 11 residues. V lost 7 bases, J lost 7 bases, and 11 bases lay in between. Per the germline V gene, CDR1 is LGHNT and CDR2 is FRNRAP. CDR3 nucleotide sequence: TGTGCTAGTGCGGGGGGCTGGGAGCAGTACTTC. Translated, it gives CASAGGWEQYF.

The chain links TRBV29-1 to TRBJ1-1; the D gene is possibly TRBD1 (6 bases). CDR3 size: 17 residues. Trimming stripped 5 bases from V and 3 bases from J, with 25 bases between. The germline CDR1 and CDR2 sequences are SQVTM and ANQGSEA. CDR3 amino acids: CSVRLRGGGARYTEAFF. CDR3 DNA sequence: TGCAGCGTTCGACTAAGAGGGGGAGGGGCGCGGTACACTGAAGCTTTCTTT.

The chain has TRBV29-1 and TRBJ2-3, with D possibly TRBD2 on 6 matching bases. CDR3 length: 16 amino acids. Between the trimmed V and J ends, which lost 0 bases and 0 bases, there was a span of 13 bases. Germline lookup yields CDR1 SQVTM and CDR2 ANQGSEA. CDR3 nucleotide sequence: TGCAGCGTTGAAGATCGGGCGGGGCCTAGCACAGATACGCAGTATTTT. Translating gives CSVEDRAGPSTDTQYF.

This clone turned up a few times. The gene calls are TRBV13 and TRBJ2-7; 7 positions agree with TRBD2. This CDR3 spans 16 amino acids. Germline V gene sequence: CDR1 PRHDT, CDR2 FYEKMQ (reference sequence). V gave up 5 bases and J gave up 2 bases; unmatched junction bases: 12. The CDR3 protein is CASSALGAGDPYEQYF. In nucleotides, the CDR3 is TGTGCCAGCAGCGCCCTCGGGGCGGGGGACCCCTACGAGCAGTACTTC.

The chain links TRBV27 to TRBJ2-3, with D perhaps TRBD2 (5 bases). The germline CDR1 and CDR2 sequences are MNHEY and SMNVEV (reference sequence). The CDR3 is made up of 11 amino acids. V lost 5 bases and J 7 bases, leaving 7 bases between the germline ends. In DNA, the CDR3 is TGTGCCAGCAGTCTCGGGAATACGCAGTATTTT. It specifies CASSLGNTQYF.

This chain joins TRBV10-3 and TRBJ2-5; 7 bases align to TRBD1. The V gene's germline CDR1 is ENHRY and CDR2 SYGVKD. J was trimmed by 1 base and V by 2 bases; bases with no gene match: 4. This CDR3 region has 15 residues. The CDR3 region is CAISEPQGIQETQYF. The CDR3 DNA sequence: TGTGCCATCAGTGAGCCACAGGGGATCCAAGAGACCCAGTACTTC.

The chain joins TRBV6-5 to TRBJ1-6; tentative D call: TRBD1 (6 bases). CDR1 and CDR2 (germline): MNHEY, SVGAGI. Trimming cost V 5 bases and J 9 bases, with 17 bases left between them. The CDR3 consists of 15 residues. The CDR3 loop is CASSVQGSQGSPLHF. CDR3 bases: TGTGCCAGCAGTGTACAGGGATCGCAGGGTTCACCCCTCCACTTT.

The DNA of the CDR3 is TGTGCCAGCAGTACGACTAGCGGGGAGATCAACAATGAGCAGTTCTTC. It is translated as CASSTTSGEINNEQFF. The gene calls are TRBV2 and TRBJ2-1, with TRBD2 matching 11 bases. The CDR3 runs 16 residues. J was trimmed by 5 bases and V by 5 bases; bases with no gene match: 8. Germline V gene data show CDR1 as SNHLY and CDR2 as FYNNEI.

In its sample, this clone was seen a few times. V is TRBV7-3 and J is TRBJ2-7; possibly TRBD2 for D (6 bases). V was cut by 5 bases and J by 0 bases, with 11 bases left in between. Germline V gene lookup returns CDR1 SGHTA and CDR2 FQGTGA. The CDR3 totals 14 residues. CDR3 DNA: TGTGCCAGCAGCCCCTGGCGGGGCTCCTACGAGCAGTACTTC. Translating gives CASSPWRGSYEQYF.

The chain couples TRBV13 to TRBJ2-7, with 13 nucleotides matching TRBD2. The CDR3 spans 14 residues. V shed 5 bases, J shed 4 bases, and the junction held 2 bases outside the gene matches. Germline CDR1 PRHDT, CDR2 FYEKMQ (reference sequence). The CDR3 bases are TGTGCCAGCAGCCAGGGACTAGCGGGGTACGAGCAGTACTTC. Translation: CASSQGLAGYEQYF.

J is TRBJ1-3 and V is TRBV23-1; no firm D call. TRBV23-1 is recorded as an ORF, its role being uncertain. Trimming pared 5 bases from V and 0 bases from J, leaving 11 bases between. CDR3 length equals 15 residues. CDR3 region: CASSSPRSSGNTIYF. In nucleotides, the CDR3 is TGCGCCAGCAGTTCTCCCCGGAGCTCTGGAAACACCATATATTTT.

This clone occurred once. V gene TRBV13 combines with J gene TRBJ1-5; D is ambiguous. From germline, CDR1 is PRHDT and CDR2 FYEKMQ (reference sequence). The CDR3 loop spans 15 amino acids. The ends were cut back, 0 bases at V and 0 bases at J, with 6 bases in the middle. CDR3 in amino acids: CASSLGRNSNQPQHF. In nucleotides, the CDR3 is TGTGCCAGCAGCTTAGGACGGAATAGCAATCAGCCCCAGCATTTT.

V and J are TRBV12-5 and TRBJ1-2; D gene unclear. The CDR3 sequence is 13 residues long. Germline CDR1 is LGHNT and CDR2 is FRNRAP. The germline V and J ends were trimmed by 0 bases and 8 bases, with 10 bases remaining between them. The CDR3 nucleotides are TGTGCTAGTGGTTTGGTAGGGCCCGGCGGCTACACCTTC. This encodes CASGLVGPGGYTF.

The gene calls are TRBV30 and TRBJ2-7; TRBD2 agrees at 7 bases. Germline CDR1 and CDR2: GTSNPN and SVGIG (reference sequence). V trimming: 2 bases; J trimming: 5 bases; junction bases outside the gene matches: 15. The CDR3 has 16 residues. In DNA, the CDR3 is TGTGCCTGGAGTATGGCGGGGGTTCTGTCCTCGGACGAGCAGTACTTC. The encoded protein is CAWSMAGVLSSDEQYF.

The CDR3 spells CAWSHDGGYGYTF. Written as DNA, the CDR3 is TGTGCCTGGAGTCATGACGGTGGCTATGGCTACACCTTC. V usage is TRBV30 and J usage is TRBJ1-2; D is unresolved. V lost 2 bases and J 4 bases, leaving 11 bases between the germline ends. The germline V gene has CDR1 GTSNPN and CDR2 SVGIG (reference sequence). This CDR3 has 13 residues.

J is TRBJ1-4 and V is TRBV15; 7 nucleotides align to TRBD1. CDR1 is LNHNV and CDR2 is YYDKDF in the germline V gene (reference sequence). The ends lost 1 base at V and 6 bases at J; junction bases unmatched: 8. CDR3 size: 16 residues. This chain's CDR3 is CATSRVDDQGDEKLFF. The DNA for the CDR3 is TGTGCCACCAGCAGAGTAGACGACCAGGGGGATGAAAAACTGTTTTTT.

The genes are TRBV4-2 and TRBJ2-7; 10 bases are shared with TRBD2. This CDR3 comprises 15 residues. Germline CDR1 reads LGHNA; CDR2 reads YNFKEQ. Trimming cost V 4 bases and J 1 base; bases outside gene matches: 4. CDR3 residues: CASSPSGGISYEQYF. The CDR3 DNA follows: TGTGCCAGCAGCCCTAGCGGGGGCATTTCCTACGAGCAGTACTTC.

This clone turned up a few times. The chain has TRBV30 and TRBJ2-2; no clear D. The CDR3 length is 14 residues. CDR1 is GTSNPN and CDR2 is SVGIG in the germline V gene (reference sequence). V lost 2 bases to trimming and J lost 4 bases, with 11 bases between them. CDR3 nucleotide sequence: TGTGCCTGGAGTAAGGTCTCCTCCACCGGGGAGCTGTTTTTT. Amino acids: CAWSKVSSTGELFF.

This clone was seen more than once but under ten times. The chain links TRBV7-6 to TRBJ1-3; no firm D call. The CDR3 contains 14 residues. The germline V gene encodes CDR1 SGHVS and CDR2 FNYEAQ. V was shortened by 5 bases and J by 2 bases, with 10 bases between the two germline ends. Here the CDR3 reads CASSLLKPGNTIYF. DNA for the CDR3: TGTGCCAGCAGCCTTCTCAAACCTGGAAACACCATATATTTT.